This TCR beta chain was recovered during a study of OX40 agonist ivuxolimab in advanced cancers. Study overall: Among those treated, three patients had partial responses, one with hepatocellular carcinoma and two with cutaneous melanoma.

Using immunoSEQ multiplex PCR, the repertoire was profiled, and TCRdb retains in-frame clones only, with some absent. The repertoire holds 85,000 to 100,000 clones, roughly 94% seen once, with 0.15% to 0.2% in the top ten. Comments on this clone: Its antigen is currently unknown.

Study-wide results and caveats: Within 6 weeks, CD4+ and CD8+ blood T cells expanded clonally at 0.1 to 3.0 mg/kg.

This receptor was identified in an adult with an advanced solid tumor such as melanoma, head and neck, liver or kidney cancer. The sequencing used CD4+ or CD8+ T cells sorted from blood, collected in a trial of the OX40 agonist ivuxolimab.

In DNA form, the CDR3 reads TGTGCCAGCTCACCGAGTTTCCAAGAGACCCAGTACTTC. This sequence encodes CASSPSFQETQYF. The rearrangement uses TRBV18 and TRBJ2-5; D not certain. Trimming stripped 3 bases from V and 1 base from J, with 6 bases between. This CDR3 region has 13 residues. The germline V gene encodes CDR1 KGHSH and CDR2 LQKENI.